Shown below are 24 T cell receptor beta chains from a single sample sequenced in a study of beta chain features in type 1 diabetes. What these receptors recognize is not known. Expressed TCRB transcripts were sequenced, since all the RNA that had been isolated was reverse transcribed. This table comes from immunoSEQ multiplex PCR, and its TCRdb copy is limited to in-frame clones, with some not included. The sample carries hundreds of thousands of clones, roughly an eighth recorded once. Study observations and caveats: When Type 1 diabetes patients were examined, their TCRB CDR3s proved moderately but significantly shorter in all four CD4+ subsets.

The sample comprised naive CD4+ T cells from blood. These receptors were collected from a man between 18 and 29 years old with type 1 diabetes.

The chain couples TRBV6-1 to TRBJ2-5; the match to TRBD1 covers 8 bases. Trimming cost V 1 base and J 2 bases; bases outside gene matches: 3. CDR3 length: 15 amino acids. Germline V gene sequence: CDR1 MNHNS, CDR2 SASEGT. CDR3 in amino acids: CASSEDRGWQETQYF. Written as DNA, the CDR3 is TGTGCCAGCAGTGAAGACAGGGGGTGGCAAGAGACCCAGTACTTC.

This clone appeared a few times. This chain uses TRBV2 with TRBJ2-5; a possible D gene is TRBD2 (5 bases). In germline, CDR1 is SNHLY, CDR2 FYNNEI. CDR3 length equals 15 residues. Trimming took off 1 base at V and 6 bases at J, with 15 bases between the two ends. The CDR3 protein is CASSEELGSAKTQYF. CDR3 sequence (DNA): TGTGCCAGCAGTGAAGAGTTGGGTAGCGCGAAGACCCAGTACTTC. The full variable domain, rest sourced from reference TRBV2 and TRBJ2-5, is EPEVTQTPSHQVTQMGQEVILRCVPISNHLYFYWYRQILGQKVEFLVSFYNNEISEKSEIFDDQFSVERPDGSNFTLKIRSTKLEDSAMYFCASSEELGSAKTQYFGPGTRLLVL.

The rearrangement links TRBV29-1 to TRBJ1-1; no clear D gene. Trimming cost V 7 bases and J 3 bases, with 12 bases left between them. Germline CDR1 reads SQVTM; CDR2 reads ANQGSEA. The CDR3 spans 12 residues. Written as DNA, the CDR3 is TGCAGCGCCTCTAATATGGACACTGAAGCTTTCTTT. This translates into CSASNMDTEAFF.

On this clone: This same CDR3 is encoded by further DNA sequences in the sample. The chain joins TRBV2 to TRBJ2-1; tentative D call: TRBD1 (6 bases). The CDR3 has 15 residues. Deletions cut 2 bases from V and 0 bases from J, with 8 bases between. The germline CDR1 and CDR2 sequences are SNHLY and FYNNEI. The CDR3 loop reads CASSEQGSSYNEQFF. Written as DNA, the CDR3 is TGTGCCAGCAGTGAACAGGGGAGCTCCTACAATGAGCAGTTCTTC.

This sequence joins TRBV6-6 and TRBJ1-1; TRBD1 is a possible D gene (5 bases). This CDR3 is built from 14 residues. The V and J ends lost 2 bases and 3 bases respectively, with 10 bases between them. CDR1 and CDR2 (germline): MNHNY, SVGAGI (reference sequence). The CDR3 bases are TGTGCCAGCAGTTACGAAGGGGTTCACACTGAAGCTTTCTTT. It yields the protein CASSYEGVHTEAFF.

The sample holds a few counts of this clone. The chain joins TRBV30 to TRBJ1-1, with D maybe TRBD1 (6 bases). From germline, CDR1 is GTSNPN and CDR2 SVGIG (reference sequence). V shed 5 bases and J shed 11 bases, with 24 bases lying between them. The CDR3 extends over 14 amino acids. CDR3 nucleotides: TGTGCCTGGGAAGCACAGGGAAGTACCTTCGAGGCTTTCTTT. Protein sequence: CAWEAQGSTFEAFF.

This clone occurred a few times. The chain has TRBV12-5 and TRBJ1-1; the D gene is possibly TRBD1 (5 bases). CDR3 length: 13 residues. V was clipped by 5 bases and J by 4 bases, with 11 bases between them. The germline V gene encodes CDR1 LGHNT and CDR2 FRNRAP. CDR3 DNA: TGTGCTAGTGGTGTTCAGGGCAGCACTGAAGCTTTCTTT. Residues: CASGVQGSTEAFF.

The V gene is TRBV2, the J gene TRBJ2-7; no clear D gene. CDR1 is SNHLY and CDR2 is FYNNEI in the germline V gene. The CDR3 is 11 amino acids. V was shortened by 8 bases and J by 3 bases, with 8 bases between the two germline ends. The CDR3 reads CASSPYYEQYF. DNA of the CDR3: TGTGCCAGCTCTCCTTACTACGAGCAGTACTTC.

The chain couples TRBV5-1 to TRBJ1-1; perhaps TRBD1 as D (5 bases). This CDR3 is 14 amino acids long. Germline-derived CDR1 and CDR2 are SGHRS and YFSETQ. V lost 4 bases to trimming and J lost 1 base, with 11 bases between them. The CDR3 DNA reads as TGCGCCAGCAGCCCAGCGGGGCAGAACACTGAAGCTTTCTTT. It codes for CASSPAGQNTEAFF. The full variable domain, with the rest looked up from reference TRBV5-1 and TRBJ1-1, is KAGVTQTPRYLIKTRGQQVTLSCSPISGHRSVSWYQQTPGQGLQFLFEYFSETQRNKGNFPGRFSGRQFSNSRSEMNVSTLELGDSALYLCASSPAGQNTEAFFGQGTRLTVV.

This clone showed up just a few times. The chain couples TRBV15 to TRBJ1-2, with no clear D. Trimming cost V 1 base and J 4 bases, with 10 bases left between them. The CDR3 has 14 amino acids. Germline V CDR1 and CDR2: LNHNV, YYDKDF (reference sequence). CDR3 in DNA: TGTGCCACCAGCAGAGCTGAGTCCGTCTATGGCTACACCTTC. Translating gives CATSRAESVYGYTF.

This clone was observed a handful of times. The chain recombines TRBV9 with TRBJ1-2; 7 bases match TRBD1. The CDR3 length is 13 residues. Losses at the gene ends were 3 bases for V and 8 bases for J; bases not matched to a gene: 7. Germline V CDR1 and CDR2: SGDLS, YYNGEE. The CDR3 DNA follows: TGTGCCAGCAGCGCCCAAGACAGGGTCGGCTACACCTTC. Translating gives CASSAQDRVGYTF.

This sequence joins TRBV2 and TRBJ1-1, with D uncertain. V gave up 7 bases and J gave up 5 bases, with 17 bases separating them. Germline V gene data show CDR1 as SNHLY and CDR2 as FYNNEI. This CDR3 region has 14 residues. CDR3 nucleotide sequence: TGTGCCAGCACCTTACGGGGTGCCGAGACTGAAGCTTTCTTT. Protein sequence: CASTLRGAETEAFF.

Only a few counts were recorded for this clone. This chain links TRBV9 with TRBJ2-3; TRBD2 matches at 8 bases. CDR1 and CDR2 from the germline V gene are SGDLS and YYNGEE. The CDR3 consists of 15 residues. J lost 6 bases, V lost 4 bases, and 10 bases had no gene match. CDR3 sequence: CASSSGGLAGDTQYF. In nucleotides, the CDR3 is TGTGCCAGCAGCTCAGGAGGACTAGCCGGGGATACGCAGTATTTT.

CDR3 sequence reads: CASSALRVPKDIQYF. In nucleotides, the CDR3 is TGTGCCAGCAGTGCCCTCCGGGTCCCGAAGGACATTCAGTACTTC. The chain combines TRBV2 with TRBJ2-4; no clear D gene. Trimming took 4 bases from V and 8 from J, leaving 18 bases between them. CDR3 size: 15 residues. The germline V gene has CDR1 SNHLY and CDR2 FYNNEI.

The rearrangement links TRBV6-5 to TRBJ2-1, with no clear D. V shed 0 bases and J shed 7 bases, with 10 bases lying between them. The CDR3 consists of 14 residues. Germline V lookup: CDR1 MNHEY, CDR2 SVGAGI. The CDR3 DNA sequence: TGTGCCAGCAGTTACTCACGGACCTTAAATGAGCAGTTCTTC. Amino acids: CASSYSRTLNEQFF.

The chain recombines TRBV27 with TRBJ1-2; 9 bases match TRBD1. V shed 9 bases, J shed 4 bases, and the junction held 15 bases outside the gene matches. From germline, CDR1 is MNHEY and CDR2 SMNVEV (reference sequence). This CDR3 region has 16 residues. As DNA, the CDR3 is TGTGCCAGGATTAGGGTGGACAGGGGATGTTTCTATGGCTACACCTTC. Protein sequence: CARIRVDRGCFYGYTF.

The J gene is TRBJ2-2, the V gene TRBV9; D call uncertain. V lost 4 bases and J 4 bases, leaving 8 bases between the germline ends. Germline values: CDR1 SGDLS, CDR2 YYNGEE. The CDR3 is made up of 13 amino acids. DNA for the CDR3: TGTGCCAGCAGCTCAGTAATCACCGGGGAGCTGTTTTTT. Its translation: CASSSVITGELFF.

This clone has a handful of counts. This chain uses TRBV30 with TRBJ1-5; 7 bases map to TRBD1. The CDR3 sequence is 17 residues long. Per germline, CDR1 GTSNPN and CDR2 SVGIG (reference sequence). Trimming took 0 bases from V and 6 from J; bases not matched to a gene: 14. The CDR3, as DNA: TGTGCCTGGAGTGTAGGAACAGGGGCGGTCGAAATTCAGCCCCAGCATTTT. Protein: CAWSVGTGAVEIQPQHF.

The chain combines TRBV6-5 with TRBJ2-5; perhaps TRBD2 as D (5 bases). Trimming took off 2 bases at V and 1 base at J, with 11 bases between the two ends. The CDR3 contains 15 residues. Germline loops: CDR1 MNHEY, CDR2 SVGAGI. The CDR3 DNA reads TGTGCCAGCAGTTACGGAGGAGGCGGCCAAGAGACCCAGTACTTC. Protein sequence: CASSYGGGGQETQYF.

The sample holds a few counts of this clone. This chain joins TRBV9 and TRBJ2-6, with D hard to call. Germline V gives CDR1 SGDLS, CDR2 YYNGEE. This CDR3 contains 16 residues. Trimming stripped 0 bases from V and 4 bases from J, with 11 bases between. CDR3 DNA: TGTGCCAGCAGCGTAGCTGGGTCGCGCGGGGCCAACGTCCTGACTTTC. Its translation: CASSVAGSRGANVLTF.

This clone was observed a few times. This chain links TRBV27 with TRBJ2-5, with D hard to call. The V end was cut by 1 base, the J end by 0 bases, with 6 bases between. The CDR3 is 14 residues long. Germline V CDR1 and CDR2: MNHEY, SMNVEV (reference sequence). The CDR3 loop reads CASSLWGNQETQYF. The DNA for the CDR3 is TGTGCCAGCAGTTTATGGGGAAACCAAGAGACCCAGTACTTC.

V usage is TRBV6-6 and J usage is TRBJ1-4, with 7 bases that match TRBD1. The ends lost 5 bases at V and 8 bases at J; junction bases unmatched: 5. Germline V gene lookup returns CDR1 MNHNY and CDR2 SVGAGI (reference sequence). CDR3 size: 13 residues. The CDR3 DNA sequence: TGTGCCAGCAGTCGCAGGGGGGACGAAAAACTGTTTTTT. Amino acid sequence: CASSRRGDEKLFF.

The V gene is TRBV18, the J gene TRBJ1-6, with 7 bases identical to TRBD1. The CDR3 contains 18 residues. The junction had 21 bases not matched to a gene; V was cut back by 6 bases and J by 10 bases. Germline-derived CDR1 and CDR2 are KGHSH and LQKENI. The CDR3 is CASSLTLTGRQGGSPLHF. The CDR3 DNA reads TGTGCCAGCTCCCTTACCCTCACCGGGAGACAGGGCGGATCACCCCTCCACTTT. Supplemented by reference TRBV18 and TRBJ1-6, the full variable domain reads NAGVMQNPRHLVRRRGQEARLRCSPMKGHSHVYWYRQLPEEGLKFMVYLQKENIIDESGMPKERFSAEFPKEGPSILRIQQVVRGDSAAYFCASSLTLTGRQGGSPLHFGNGTRLTVT.

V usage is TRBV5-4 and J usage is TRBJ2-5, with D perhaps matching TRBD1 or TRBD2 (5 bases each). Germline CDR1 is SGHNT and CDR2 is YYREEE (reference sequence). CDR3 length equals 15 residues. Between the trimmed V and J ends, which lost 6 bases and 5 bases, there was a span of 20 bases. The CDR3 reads CASTKGTRPAETQYF. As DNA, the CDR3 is TGTGCCAGCACCAAAGGGACCCGTCCCGCGGAGACCCAGTACTTC.